This T cell receptor (beta chain) was identified in a study of human T cells and chemical hapten exposure. Notes on the study in general: The study found that DPC sensitization did not change TCRs above 1 in 1000 frequency.

The time point denotes: healthy volunteer bleed at 2 weeks. Sequencing started from total RNA isolated from unfractionated whole blood. This CDR3 is built from 14 residues. Germline V gene data show CDR1 as SNHLY and CDR2 as FYNNEI. J lost 3 bases, V lost 3 bases, and 4 bases had no gene match. A remark on this clonotype: Antigen unknown.

Source study methods: Ranging from roughly 23,224 to 700,000, TCR counts per sample had a median value of about 96,000. TCRdb re-called the RACE reads with MiXCR, one entry per CDR3 protein. Here the V and J calls rest on TCRdb's processing, not on the authors' analysis. The sample has 35,000 to 50,000 distinct CDR3 sequences; approximately 4.5% are singletons. The clonotype was recovered from a female donor in good health. Some clones in this sample may be carry-over from other donors' samples. This rearrangement joins TRBV2 to TRBJ1-2; TRBD1 matches at 7 bases. The sample was whole blood. In DNA form, the CDR3 reads TGTGCCAGCAGTGAGGACAGGAGGGACTATGGCTACACCTTC. Encoded protein: CASSEDRRDYGYTF.